The 9 T cell receptor beta chains below all came from one sample that was sequenced in a study of blood T cell repertoires in COVID-19 (dated by TCRdb to 2018 to 2020). The library was obtained by the immunoSEQ multiplex PCR assay. Imported from immuneACCESS, the table was reduced by TCRdb to in-frame sequences with V and J called. These copies leave out some clones; in studies compared against another copy, an unresolved V gene accounts for under half, and the cause of the remainder is not known. Recorded for this sample are about 190,000 clones; over 75% of them occurred a single time. The biggest ten clones account for under 7.5% of the sample. What was sequenced was peripheral blood. These receptors were collected from a man at least 80 years old with COVID-19, enrolled during active disease.

This clone was picked up a small number of times. The V and J genes are TRBV9 and TRBJ2-5, with D possibly matching TRBD2 (6 bases). Germline CDR1 and CDR2: SGDLS and YYNGEE. The V end was cut by 0 bases, the J end by 4 bases, with 13 bases between. The CDR3 runs 15 residues. The CDR3 here is CASSVGSAGIETQYF. As DNA, the CDR3 is TGTGCCAGCAGCGTAGGAAGTGCGGGGATAGAGACCCAGTACTTC. The entire variable domain, with the rest obtained from reference TRBV9 and TRBJ2-5, is as follows: DSGVTQTPKHLITATGQRVTLRCSPRSGDLSVYWYQQSLDQGLQFLIQYYNGEERAKGNILERFSAQQFPDLHSELNLSSLELGDSALYFCASSVGSAGIETQYFGPGTRLLVL.

V gene TRBV7-9 combines with J gene TRBJ1-2; the match to TRBD1 covers 8 bases. CDR1 is SEHNR, CDR2 FQNEAQ, per germline (reference sequence). Germline trimming cut 4 bases from V and 7 bases from J; bases unmatched to any gene: 14. This CDR3 has 16 amino acids. The CDR3 spells CASSSRTVGQGGGYTF. Written as DNA, the CDR3 is TGTGCCAGCAGCTCTCGCACGGTCGGACAGGGCGGTGGCTACACCTTC.

The rearrangement uses TRBV4-3 and TRBJ2-3; D is possibly TRBD1 (5 bases). Per germline, CDR1 LGHNA and CDR2 YSLEER. This CDR3 region has 15 residues. Trimming shortened V by 5 bases and J by 0 bases, and 12 bases separated the two germline ends. This CDR3 reads CASSSQWGSTDTQYF. In DNA form, the CDR3 reads TGCGCCAGCAGCTCCCAATGGGGCAGCACAGATACGCAGTATTTT.

The V call is TRBV2, the J call TRBJ2-5; 9 nucleotides match TRBD2. CDR3 length: 14 residues. V lost 8 bases to trimming and J lost 5 bases; unmatched junction nucleotides: 9. CDR1 and CDR2 from the germline V gene are SNHLY and FYNNEI. The CDR3 loop reads CASAGMAGGETQYF. The DNA for the CDR3 is TGTGCCAGCGCCGGTATGGCGGGGGGGGAGACCCAGTACTTC.

V is TRBV6-6 and J is TRBJ1-2; D uncertain. The germline V and J ends were trimmed by 4 bases and 3 bases, with 12 bases remaining between them. The CDR3 contains 14 residues. Germline V gives CDR1 MNHNY, CDR2 SVGAGI (reference sequence). The CDR3 nucleotides are TGTGCCAGCAGTTTCCCGGGGAGCTACTATGGCTACACCTTC. Translated: CASSFPGSYYGYTF.

This clone was seen more than once but under ten times. The chain links TRBV3-1 (or the pseudogene TRBV3-2) to TRBJ1-2; D unclear. Per the germline V gene, CDR1 is LGHDT and CDR2 is YNNKEL (reference sequence). The V gene lost 4 bases and the J gene lost 1 base, with 7 bases spanning the gap. CDR3 length: 13 amino acids. Here the CDR3 reads CASSPGLNYGYTF. For the CDR3, the DNA is TGTGCCAGCAGCCCTGGGCTTAACTATGGCTACACCTTC.

V is TRBV5-4 and J is TRBJ2-5, with 9 bases fitting TRBD2. Germline CDR1 reads SGHNT; CDR2 reads YYREEE (reference sequence). The CDR3 runs to 16 residues. Trimming took 4 bases from V and 4 from J; bases not matched to a gene: 11. The CDR3 sequence is CASSPGGRGGGETQYF. CDR3 coding DNA: TGTGCCAGCAGCCCCGGGGGGCGGGGGGGCGGAGAGACCCAGTACTTC.

V and J are TRBV5-4 and TRBJ1-1; 8 bases fit TRBD1. V lost 4 bases, J lost 0 bases, and 14 bases stayed unmatched. In germline, CDR1 is SGHNT, CDR2 YYREEE (reference sequence). CDR3 length equals 18 residues. The CDR3, as DNA: TGTGCCAGCAGCCCCGGGGGGACAGGATTAATCATGAACACTGAAGCTTTCTTT. It translates to CASSPGGTGLIMNTEAFF.

This chain uses TRBV6-2 or TRBV6-3 with TRBJ2-7, with 7 bases aligning to TRBD1. Unmatched junction bases numbered 13, after V lost 6 bases and J lost 2 bases. The CDR3 sequence is 16 residues long. Per the germline V gene, CDR1 is MNHEY and CDR2 is SVGEGT. The chain's CDR3 is CASSSTNRGATYEQYF. In DNA, the CDR3 is TGTGCCAGCAGCTCCACAAACAGGGGAGCAACCTACGAGCAGTACTTC.